This record concerns one T cell receptor beta chain sequence. The record originates from a study of cytomegalovirus exposure and HLA in healthy donors. The length of the CDR3 is 18 residues. Germline V gene data show CDR1 as LGHNA and CDR2 as YNFKEQ. The V gene end was trimmed by 4 bases and the J gene end by 0 bases; junction bases not matched to a gene: 13. PCR was performed using 60 Vbeta and 13 Jbeta primers. Using immunoSEQ multiplex PCR, the repertoire was profiled, and TCRdb retains in-frame clones only, with some absent. This sample has some 170,000 clones, with 70% to 90% found just once. This rearrangement joins TRBV4-2 to TRBJ2-3, with 7 bases matching TRBD1. The source is a woman aged 25 to 39 in good health and CMV-seropositive. Sequencing was done on a sample of PBMCs. This chain's CDR3 is CASSPRSYRGTSTDTQYF. The CDR3 DNA reads TGTGCCAGCAGCCCAAGGTCCTACAGGGGTACTAGCACAGATACGCAGTATTTT.